This TCR beta chain is drawn from a study of blood T cell repertoires in COVID-19 (TCRdb year 2020). About the investigation overall: Collaborator samples came from the United States, Italy and Spain and covered acute and convalescent phases of COVID-19. The prospective study material was composed of cDNA or gDNA derived from T cells, B-cell-depleted T cells, or PBMCs. HLA class I and class II types, where available, came from metadata supplied by the sample provider rather than from assay-based typing. The repertoires were released in a freely available public database meant as a resource for research on the immune response to SARS-CoV-2. The dataset comprised deeply sampled blood TCRbeta repertoires from subjects exposed to, actively infected with, or recovered from COVID-19. Samples were obtained from the ongoing ImmuneRACE study (first 160 participants) and from approximately 1,200 subjects provided by 6 global collaborators. The sample metadata nearly always contained a de-identified subject ID, COVID-19 status, age in years and sex.

Overall study results and their limits: The amount of clinical and demographic metadata varied by source and participant and was provided uncurated.

Collaborating institutions collected whole blood in K2EDTA tubes following their own protocols. For TCRbeta analysis, collaborators shipped samples as frozen whole blood, isolated PBMCs, or DNA extracted from either of those sample types. Of note for this clone: It lacks a known antigen. One base away there is no much larger clone; base qualities are not given.

TCRbeta CDR3 regions were amplified from genomic DNA by means of the immunoSEQ Assay, a bias-controlled multiplex PCR. On the study's bioinformatics: The number of nucleated cells in each sample was estimated from the amplification of reference gene primers within the assay. To quantify the absolute abundance of each unique TCRbeta CDR3 rearrangement, sequence reads were collapsed and filtered. Productive Simpson clonality was computed per sample as the square root of Simpson's diversity index over productive rearrangements. This immuneACCESS table, as held by TCRdb, lists in-frame sequences with V and J called but not all clones. Of the missing ones, under half trace to an unresolved V gene in checked studies; the others have no known cause. Clone size and V and J calls were adopted from that table, with D and trimming inferred from the DNA. This sample lists about 140,000 clones; 80% to 85% were detected once. The top ten hold approximately 3.8% of the sample.

The CDR3, from cysteine to phenylalanine, totals 14 residues. Only CDR3 DNA remains: 42 bases, in frame from the first base. At the junction V is shortened by 6 bases and J by 4 bases; bases outside the gene matches: 4. As encoded in the germline V gene (reference sequence), CDR1 is MNHEY while CDR2 is SMNVEV. The sequence was obtained from a woman aged 55-75 years with acute or convalescent COVID-19. This receptor chain uses TRBV27 and TRBJ1-2, with 11 central nucleotides matching TRBD1. The sequencing sample was made of peripheral blood. The CDR3 reads as follows: CASRDRGPSYGYTF. The sequenced DNA: TGTGCCAGCAGGGACAGGGGGCCGAGCTATGGCTACACCTTC.